These 20 T cell receptor beta chains were all obtained from the same sample, sequenced in a study of blood T cell repertoires in COVID-19. The repertoire was sequenced with immunoSEQ multiplex PCR; TCRdb's copy has only in-frame clones and lacks some. The sample shows approximately 50,000 clones, roughly 82% of them seen only once. The sequencing input was peripheral blood. Receptor source: a woman aged 80 or over with acute or convalescent COVID-19.

The genes are TRBV18 and TRBJ2-7; 8 positions agree with TRBD1. Losses at the gene ends were 3 bases for V and 7 bases for J; bases not matched to a gene: 5. There are 13 residues in the CDR3. Germline assignment: CDR1 KGHSH and CDR2 LQKENI. In DNA form, the CDR3 reads TGTGCCAGCTCACCTCAGGGGGCGGGGGAGCAGTACTTC. Protein product: CASSPQGAGEQYF.

The chain uses TRBV11-2 and TRBJ2-3; 8 bases are shared with TRBD1. The CDR3 is 15 residues long. Germline loops: CDR1 SGHAT, CDR2 FQNNGV. Losses at the gene ends were 4 bases for V and 5 bases for J; bases not matched to a gene: 8. The CDR3 reads CASSWSDRARDTQYF. The CDR3 DNA reads as TGTGCCAGCAGCTGGTCGGACAGGGCGAGAGATACGCAGTATTTT. Full variable domain (rest looked up from reference TRBV11-2 and TRBJ2-3): EAGVAQSPRYKIIEKRQSVAFWCNPISGHATLYWYQQILGQGPKLLIQFQNNGVVDDSQLPKDRFSAERLKGVDSTLKIQPAKLEDSAVYLCASSWSDRARDTQYFGPGTRLTVL.

This clone was detected many times. DNA for the CDR3: TGTGCCAGTAGTATCTCGGGACAGGATCTTAATTCACCCCTCCACTTT. Its translation is CASSISGQDLNSPLHF. The gene calls are TRBV19 and TRBJ1-6; TRBD1 aligns across 8 bases. V was clipped by 3 bases and J by 6 bases; unmatched bases: 7. CDR3 length: 16 amino acids. CDR1 is LNHDA and CDR2 is SQIVND in the germline V gene (reference sequence).

This chain links TRBV7-9 with TRBJ2-5, with TRBD1 matching 8 bases. V gave up 2 bases and J gave up 4 bases; unmatched junction bases: 9. The CDR3 loop spans 16 amino acids. The germline V gene encodes CDR1 SEHNR and CDR2 FQNEAQ (reference sequence). CDR3 DNA: TGTGCCAGCAGCTTACCTATAACACAGGGGGGAGAGACCCAGTACTTC. This encodes CASSLPITQGGETQYF.

The CDR3 DNA sequence: TGTGCCAGCAGCCCGACTAGTGACACAGATACGCAGTATTTT. Translation: CASSPTSDTDTQYF. The V and J genes are TRBV7-3 and TRBJ2-3; a weak D match, TRBD2 (6 bases). V was cut by 5 bases and J by 2 bases, with 11 bases left in between. CDR3 length equals 14 residues. The V gene's germline CDR1 is SGHTA and CDR2 FQGTGA.

The chain recombines TRBV10-3 with TRBJ1-4; D is possibly TRBD1 (5 bases). This CDR3 has 15 amino acids. CDR1 and CDR2 from the germline V gene are ENHRY and SYGVKD. Trimming shortened V by 4 bases and J by 0 bases, and 9 bases separated the two germline ends. The CDR3 reads CAISAAGATNEKLFF. In DNA, the CDR3 is TGTGCCATCAGTGCCGCGGGGGCAACTAATGAAAAACTGTTTTTT.

The chain links TRBV2 to TRBJ2-3; the match to TRBD1 covers 9 bases. The junction had 11 bases not matched to a gene; V was cut back by 7 bases and J by 3 bases. Per germline, CDR1 SNHLY and CDR2 FYNNEI. CDR3 length: 16 residues. The CDR3 is CASTPGPGQGTDTQYF. In nucleotides, the CDR3 is TGTGCCAGCACCCCTGGTCCGGGACAGGGAACAGATACGCAGTATTTT.

The chain links TRBV2 to TRBJ2-3, with D hard to call. The V end lost 4 bases, the J end lost 6 bases, and 5 bases lay between the germline ends. Germline-derived CDR1 and CDR2 are SNHLY and FYNNEI. CDR3 length: 11 amino acids. The CDR3 DNA sequence: TGTGCCAGCAGTGCCCCTGATACGCAGTATTTT. Translation: CASSAPDTQYF.

The sample holds one count of this clone. The chain employs TRBV3-1 (or the pseudogene TRBV3-2) and TRBJ1-2, with 11 bases that match TRBD1. Losses at the gene ends were 1 base for V and 6 bases for J; bases not matched to a gene: 4. Germline V gene data show CDR1 as LGHDT and CDR2 as YNNKEL (reference sequence). The CDR3 extends over 15 amino acids. The chain's CDR3 is CASSQVGQGVHGYTF. The DNA for the CDR3 is TGTGCCAGCAGCCAAGTGGGACAGGGGGTACATGGCTACACCTTC.

This clone was observed a handful of times. This chain connects TRBV7-8 to TRBJ2-6, with TRBD1 matching over 7 bases. The junction had 11 bases not matched to a gene; V was cut back by 5 bases and J by 4 bases. The CDR3 spans 17 residues. Germline loops: CDR1 SGHVS, CDR2 FQNEAQ. CDR3 amino acids: CASSTTDRFRGANVLTF. The CDR3 coding sequence is TGTGCCAGCAGCACGACGGACAGGTTCAGGGGGGCCAACGTCCTGACTTTC.

This clone was seen a few times. The chain employs TRBV7-9 and TRBJ1-1; maybe TRBD1 (5 bases). Deletions cut 0 bases from V and 0 bases from J, with 11 bases between. Looked up from germline, CDR1 is SEHNR and CDR2 is FQNEAQ (reference sequence). The CDR3 is 16 amino acids. The CDR3 loop is CASSLAAPGLNTEAFF. CDR3 sequence (DNA): TGTGCCAGCAGCTTAGCCGCGCCAGGGCTGAACACTGAAGCTTTCTTT.

The chain has TRBV18 and TRBJ1-2, with 11 bases matching TRBD1. The CDR3 runs to 16 residues. Trimming cost V 3 bases and J 4 bases; bases outside gene matches: 7. Germline CDR1 reads KGHSH; CDR2 reads LQKENI. CDR3 bases: TGTGCCAGCTCACCCGGACAGGGGGCGATGGGCTATGGCTACACCTTC. Protein product: CASSPGQGAMGYGYTF.

The table lists this clone with a few counts. The rearrangement joins TRBV6-7 to TRBJ2-3; 9 nucleotides line up with TRBD2. TRBV6-7 carries the ORF label, with uncertain function. J was trimmed by 2 bases and V by 0 bases; bases with no gene match: 6. The CDR3 extends over 17 amino acids. The CDR3 is CASSYSALAGPTDTQYF. The CDR3 DNA reads TGTGCCAGCAGTTACTCGGCTCTAGCGGGGCCCACAGATACGCAGTATTTT.

The J gene is TRBJ1-1, the V gene TRBV18, with 9 nucleotides matching TRBD1. With 2 bases clipped from V and 5 bases from J, the junction kept 6 bases outside the gene matches. Germline lookup yields CDR1 KGHSH and CDR2 LQKENI. The CDR3 is made up of 15 amino acids. For the CDR3, the DNA is TGTGCCAGCTCACCATGGGGACAGGGAGGAACTGAAGCTTTCTTT. As protein: CASSPWGQGGTEAFF.

The J gene is TRBJ2-2, the V gene TRBV10-3; 7 bases match TRBD2. The germline gives CDR1 ENHRY, CDR2 SYGVKD. Losses at the gene ends were 7 bases for V and 5 bases for J; bases not matched to a gene: 16. The CDR3 runs to 17 residues. The DNA for the CDR3 is TGTGCCATCAAAAAGGGAGCTGCGGGAGCAAGGACCGGGGAGCTGTTTTTT. Protein product: CAIKKGAAGARTGELFF.

V usage is TRBV4-1 and J usage is TRBJ1-3, with TRBD1 matching over 7 bases. Germline-derived CDR1 and CDR2 are MGHRA and YSYEKL. This CDR3 contains 15 residues. After removal of 0 bases from V and 2 bases from J, the junction contained 1 base not matched to a gene. CDR3 sequence reads: CASSQEQGAGNTIYF. CDR3 in DNA: TGCGCCAGCAGCCAAGAGCAGGGGGCTGGAAACACCATATATTTT.

The rearrangement links TRBV7-9 to TRBJ2-5, with D perhaps matching TRBD1 (6 bases). The CDR3 extends over 12 amino acids. Looked up from germline, CDR1 is SEHNR and CDR2 is FQNEAQ (reference sequence). Trimming stripped 2 bases from V and 5 bases from J, with 6 bases between. CDR3 sequence (DNA): TGTGCCAGCAGCTTACAGGGGGAGACCCAGTACTTC. Residues: CASSLQGETQYF.

The J gene is TRBJ2-3, the V gene TRBV29-1; no firm D call. Trimming shortened V by 8 bases and J by 5 bases, and 14 bases separated the two germline ends. Germline CDR1 is SQVTM and CDR2 is ANQGSEA. The CDR3 loop spans 12 amino acids. CDR3 bases: TGCAGCTCTTCCGTGTCGGGAGATACGCAGTATTTT. It specifies CSSSVSGDTQYF.

The chain joins TRBV30 to TRBJ2-1; 7 bases line up with TRBD2. Germline V lookup: CDR1 GTSNPN, CDR2 SVGIG (reference sequence). The length of the CDR3 is 18 residues. J lost 0 bases, V lost 3 bases, and 14 bases had no gene match. CDR3 region: CAWSGGSFKRTSYNEQFF. The CDR3 coding sequence is TGTGCCTGGAGCGGCGGGAGCTTCAAGAGGACCTCCTACAATGAGCAGTTCTTC.

This chain links TRBV6-5 with TRBJ2-7; 7 positions agree with TRBD1. The CDR3 covers 15 residues. The germline V gene encodes CDR1 MNHEY and CDR2 SVGAGI. Trimming at V came to 4 bases and at J to 3 bases, leaving 9 bases not matched to a gene. CDR3 nucleotide sequence: TGTGCCAGCAGTTCTCGACAGGGTCCCTTCTACGAGCAGTACTTC. It codes for CASSSRQGPFYEQYF.